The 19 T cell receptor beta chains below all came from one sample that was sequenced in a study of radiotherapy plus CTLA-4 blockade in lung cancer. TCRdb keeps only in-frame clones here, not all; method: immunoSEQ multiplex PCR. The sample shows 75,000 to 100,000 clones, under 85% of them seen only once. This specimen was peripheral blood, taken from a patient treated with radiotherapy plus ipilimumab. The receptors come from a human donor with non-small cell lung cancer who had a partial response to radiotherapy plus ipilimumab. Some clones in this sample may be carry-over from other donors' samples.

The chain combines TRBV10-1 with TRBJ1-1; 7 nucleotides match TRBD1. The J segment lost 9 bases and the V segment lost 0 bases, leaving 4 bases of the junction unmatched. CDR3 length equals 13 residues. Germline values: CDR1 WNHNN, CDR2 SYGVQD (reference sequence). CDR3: CASSESLGQQAFF. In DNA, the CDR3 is TGCGCCAGCAGTGAGTCATTGGGACAGCAAGCTTTCTTT.

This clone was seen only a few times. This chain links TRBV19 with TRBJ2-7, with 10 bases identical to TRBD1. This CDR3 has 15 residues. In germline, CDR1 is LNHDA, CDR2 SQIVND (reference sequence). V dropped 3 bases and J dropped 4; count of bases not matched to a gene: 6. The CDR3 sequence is CASSITDRGGYEQYF. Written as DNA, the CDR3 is TGTGCCAGTAGTATTACGGACAGGGGGGGTTACGAGCAGTACTTC.

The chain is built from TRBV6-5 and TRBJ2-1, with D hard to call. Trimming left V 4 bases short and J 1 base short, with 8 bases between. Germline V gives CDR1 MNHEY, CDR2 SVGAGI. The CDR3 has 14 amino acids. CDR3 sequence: CASSWKRSYNEQFF. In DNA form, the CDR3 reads TGTGCCAGCAGTTGGAAGCGTTCCTACAATGAGCAGTTCTTC.

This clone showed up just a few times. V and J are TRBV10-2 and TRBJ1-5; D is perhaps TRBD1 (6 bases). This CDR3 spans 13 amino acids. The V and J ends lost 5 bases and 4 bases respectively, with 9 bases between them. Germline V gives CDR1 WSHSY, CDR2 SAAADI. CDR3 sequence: CASSQGLNQPQHF. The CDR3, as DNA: TGCGCCAGCAGTCAGGGGTTGAATCAGCCCCAGCATTTT.

CDR3 protein: CASSPLTSTYEQYF. DNA of the CDR3: TGTGCCAGCAGCCCCCTGACTAGTACCTACGAGCAGTACTTC. The chain employs TRBV11-2 and TRBJ2-7, with D perhaps matching TRBD2 (6 bases). The V gene lost 5 bases and the J gene lost 2 bases, with 13 bases spanning the gap. The CDR3 sequence is 14 residues long. Looked up from germline, CDR1 is SGHAT and CDR2 is FQNNGV. The full variable domain, its missing parts supplied by reference TRBV11-2 and TRBJ2-7, is EAGVAQSPRYKIIEKRQSVAFWCNPISGHATLYWYQQILGQGPKLLIQFQNNGVVDDSQLPKDRFSAERLKGVDSTLKIQPAKLEDSAVYLCASSPLTSTYEQYFGPGTRLTVT.

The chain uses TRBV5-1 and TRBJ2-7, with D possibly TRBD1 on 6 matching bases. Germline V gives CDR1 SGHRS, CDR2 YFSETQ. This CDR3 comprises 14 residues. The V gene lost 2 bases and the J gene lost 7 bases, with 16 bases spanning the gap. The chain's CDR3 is CASSLLTGMGEQYF. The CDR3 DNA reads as TGCGCCAGCAGCTTATTGACAGGCATGGGTGAGCAGTACTTC.

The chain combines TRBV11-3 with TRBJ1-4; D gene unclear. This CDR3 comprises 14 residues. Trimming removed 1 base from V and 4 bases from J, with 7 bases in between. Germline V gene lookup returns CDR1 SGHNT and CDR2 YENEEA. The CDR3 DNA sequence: TGTGCCAGCAGCTTAGGGCCAAGTAATGAAAAACTGTTTTTT. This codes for CASSLGPSNEKLFF.

The CDR3 nucleotides read TGTGCCAGTAGGGCCGGGTGGCTGAACACTGAAGCTTTCTTT. Translated: CASRAGWLNTEAFF. V usage is TRBV19 and J usage is TRBJ1-1; D ambiguous. Trimming took 6 bases from V and 0 from J, leaving 11 bases between them. The CDR3 is 14 amino acids. CDR1 LNHDA and CDR2 SQIVND come from the germline V gene (reference sequence).

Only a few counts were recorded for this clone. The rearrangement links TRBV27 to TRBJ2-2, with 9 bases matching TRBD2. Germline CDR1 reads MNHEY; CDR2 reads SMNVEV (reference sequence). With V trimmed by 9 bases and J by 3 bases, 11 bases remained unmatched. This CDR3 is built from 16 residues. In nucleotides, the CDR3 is TGTGCCAGGGATCATAAGGTAGCGGGGGACACCGGGGAGCTGTTTTTT. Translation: CARDHKVAGDTGELFF.

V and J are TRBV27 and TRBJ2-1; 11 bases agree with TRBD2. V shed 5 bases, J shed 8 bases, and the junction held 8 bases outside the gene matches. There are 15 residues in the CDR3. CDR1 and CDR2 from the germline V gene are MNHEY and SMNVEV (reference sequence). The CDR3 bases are TGTGCCAGCAGTCCCGGGGTAGCGGGAGGGCATGAGCAGTTCTTC. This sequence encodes CASSPGVAGGHEQFF.

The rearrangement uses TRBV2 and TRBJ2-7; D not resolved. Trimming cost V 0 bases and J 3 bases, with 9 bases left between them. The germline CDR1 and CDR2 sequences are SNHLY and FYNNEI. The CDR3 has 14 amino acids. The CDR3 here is CASSEARSYYEQYF. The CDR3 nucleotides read TGTGCCAGCAGTGAAGCTAGAAGCTACTACGAGCAGTACTTC.

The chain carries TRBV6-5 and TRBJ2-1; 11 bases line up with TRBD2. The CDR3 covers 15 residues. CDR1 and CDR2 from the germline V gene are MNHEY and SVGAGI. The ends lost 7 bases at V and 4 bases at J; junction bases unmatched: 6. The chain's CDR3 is CASKSGTSGYNEQFF. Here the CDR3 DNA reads TGTGCCAGCAAAAGTGGGACTAGCGGATACAATGAGCAGTTCTTC.

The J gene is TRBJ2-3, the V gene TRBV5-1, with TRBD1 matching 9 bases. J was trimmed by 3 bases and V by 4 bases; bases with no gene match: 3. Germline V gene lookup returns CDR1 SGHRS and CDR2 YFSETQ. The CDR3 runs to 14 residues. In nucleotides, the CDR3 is TGCGCCAGCAGCCCGGGACAGGGAACAGATACGCAGTATTTT. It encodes CASSPGQGTDTQYF. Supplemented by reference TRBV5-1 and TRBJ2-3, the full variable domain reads KAGVTQTPRYLIKTRGQQVTLSCSPISGHRSVSWYQQTPGQGLQFLFEYFSETQRNKGNFPGRFSGRQFSNSRSEMNVSTLELGDSALYLCASSPGQGTDTQYFGPGTRLTVL.

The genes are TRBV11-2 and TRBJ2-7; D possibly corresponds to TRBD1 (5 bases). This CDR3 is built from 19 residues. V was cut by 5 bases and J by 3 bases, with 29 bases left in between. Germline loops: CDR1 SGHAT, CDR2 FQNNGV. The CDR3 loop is CASSPQNRLGAATGYEQYF. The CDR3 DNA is TGTGCCAGCAGCCCCCAAAACCGATTAGGGGCCGCCACTGGCTACGAGCAGTACTTC.

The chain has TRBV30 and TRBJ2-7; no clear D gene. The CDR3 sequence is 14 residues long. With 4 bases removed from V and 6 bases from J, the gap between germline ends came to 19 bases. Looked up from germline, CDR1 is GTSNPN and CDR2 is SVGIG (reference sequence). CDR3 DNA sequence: TGTGCCTGGAAAATCCAGTCGGCAGGTGGCGAGCAGTACTTC. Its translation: CAWKIQSAGGEQYF.

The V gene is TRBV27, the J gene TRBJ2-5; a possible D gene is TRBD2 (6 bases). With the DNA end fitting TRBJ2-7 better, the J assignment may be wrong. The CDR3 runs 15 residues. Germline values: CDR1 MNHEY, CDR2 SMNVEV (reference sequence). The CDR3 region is CASSLYGGVTYEQYF. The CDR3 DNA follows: TGTGCCAGCAGTTTATACGGCGGGGTAACCTACGAGCAGTACTTC.

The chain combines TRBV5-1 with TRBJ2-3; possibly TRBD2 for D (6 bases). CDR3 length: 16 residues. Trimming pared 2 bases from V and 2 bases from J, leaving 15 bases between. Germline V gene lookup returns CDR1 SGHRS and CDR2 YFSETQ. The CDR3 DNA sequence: TGCGCCAGCAGCTTCGGGGGAGCGGGTTCCACAGATACGCAGTATTTT. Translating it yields CASSFGGAGSTDTQYF.

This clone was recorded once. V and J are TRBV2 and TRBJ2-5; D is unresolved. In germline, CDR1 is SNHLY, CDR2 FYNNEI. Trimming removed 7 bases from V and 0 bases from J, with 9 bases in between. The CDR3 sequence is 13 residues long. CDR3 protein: CASNPRYQETQYF. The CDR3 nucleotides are TGTGCCAGCAACCCCAGGTACCAAGAGACCCAGTACTTC.

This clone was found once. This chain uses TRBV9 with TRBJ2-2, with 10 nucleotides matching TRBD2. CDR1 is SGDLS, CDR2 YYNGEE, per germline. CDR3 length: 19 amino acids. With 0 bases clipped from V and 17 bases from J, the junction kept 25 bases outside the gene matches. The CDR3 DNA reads TGTGCCAGCAGCGTAGGATCCATCGCGGTAGCGGGAGGCCGGGGTGGGTGTTTTTTT. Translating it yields CASSVGSIAVAGGRGGCFF.